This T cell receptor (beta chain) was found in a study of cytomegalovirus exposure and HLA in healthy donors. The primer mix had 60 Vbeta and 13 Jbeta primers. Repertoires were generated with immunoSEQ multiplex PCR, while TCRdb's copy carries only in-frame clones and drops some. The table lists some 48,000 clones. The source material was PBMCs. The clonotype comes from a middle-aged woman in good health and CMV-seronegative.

The CDR3 here is CAISTTGGTLYEQYF. The CDR3 nucleotides read TGTGCCATCAGTACCACGGGGGGGACACTCTACGAGCAGTACTTC. The rearrangement joins TRBV10-3 to TRBJ2-7, with 8 nucleotides matching TRBD2. The V gene end was trimmed by 5 bases and the J gene end by 3 bases; junction bases not matched to a gene: 9. Germline assignment: CDR1 ENHRY and CDR2 SYGVKD. This CDR3 has 15 amino acids.